This T cell receptor (beta chain) was retrieved from a study of blood T cell repertoires in COVID-19. The assay was immunoSEQ multiplex PCR, and TCRdb's table has in-frame clones only and misses some. The sample records roughly 180,000 clones, less than 90% being singletons. A single count supports this clone. V dropped 3 bases and J dropped 10; count of bases not matched to a gene: 9. Per germline, CDR1 MGHRA and CDR2 YSYEKL. The CDR3 has 14 residues. The sequenced sample was PBMCs or T cells enriched from blood (not recorded which). This rearrangement joins TRBV4-1 to TRBJ2-1, with 7 bases matching TRBD1. The clonotype comes from a woman aged 50 to 65 who had recovered from COVID-19. CDR3 region: CASSHTQGIGEQFF. CDR3 DNA: TGCGCCAGCAGCCACACACAGGGGATTGGCGAGCAGTTCTTC.